These 15 T cell receptor beta chains share one sample of origin, sequenced in a study of blood T cells in healthy people across ages. The second PCR ran roughly 6 to 11 cycles with a sample-barcoded 5' primer and J-beta primers. Via MiXCR, TCRdb re-called the 5' RACE reads, giving one row per CDR3 protein. Of roughly 1,300,000 distinct CDR3 sequences in the sample, roughly 59% were seen once. The sequenced material came from blood. Receptors were obtained from a man younger than 30 in good health.

The chain's CDR3 is CASSVTQSLRTDTQYF. CDR3 sequence (DNA): TGTGCCAGCAGCGTAACCCAGAGTTTGAGGACAGATACGCAGTATTTT. J is TRBJ2-3 and V is TRBV9; D gene uncertain. This CDR3 has 16 amino acids. Deletions cut 1 base from V and 3 bases from J, with 15 bases between. CDR1 is SGDLS, CDR2 YYNGEE, per germline.

The V gene is TRBV7-2, the J gene TRBJ2-3; unclear D gene. V was clipped by 1 base and J by 4 bases, with 9 bases between them. Germline V gives CDR1 SGHTA, CDR2 FQGNSA. The CDR3 has 14 residues. In DNA, the CDR3 is TGTGCCAGCAGCTTAGGGCCCGCGTCAGATACGCAGTATTTT. Its translation: CASSLGPASDTQYF.

This clonotype showed up just a few times. The chain couples TRBV12-3 or TRBV12-4 to TRBJ1-5; D possibly corresponds to TRBD1 (5 bases). CDR3 length: 17 amino acids. Trimming cost V 5 bases and J 6 bases, with 23 bases left between them. CDR3 protein: CASSPRDGIWTTQPQHF. The CDR3 coding sequence is TGTGCCAGCAGTCCCCGGGACGGAATTTGGACGACTCAGCCCCAGCATTTT.

The chain links TRBV20-1 to TRBJ1-1; D remains ambiguous. CDR1 DFQATT and CDR2 SNEGSKA come from the germline V gene (reference sequence). The CDR3 loop spans 13 amino acids. V gave up 6 bases and J gave up 4 bases, with 15 bases separating them. CDR3 residues: CSARGGRGTEAFF. Here the CDR3 DNA reads TGCAGTGCCCGAGGTGGGCGCGGCACTGAAGCTTTCTTT.

This clonotype was seen only once. The chain couples TRBV7-2 to TRBJ2-5; perhaps TRBD1 as D (5 bases). With 6 bases removed from V and 4 bases from J, the gap between germline ends came to 18 bases. This CDR3 comprises 15 residues. Looked up from germline, CDR1 is SGHTA and CDR2 is FQGNSA. The CDR3 DNA reads TGTGCCAGCAGTACCGGACACTGGGCATCAGAGACCCAGTACTTC. Translating gives CASSTGHWASETQYF.

The rearrangement joins TRBV12-3 or TRBV12-4 to TRBJ2-4; D uncertain. Deletions cut 2 bases from V and 3 bases from J, with 14 bases between. CDR3 length: 16 amino acids. CDR3 amino acids: CASSLYVESDKNIQYF. In nucleotides, the CDR3 is TGTGCCAGCAGTTTATACGTCGAATCGGACAAAAACATTCAGTACTTC.

The rearrangement links TRBV7-6 to TRBJ1-2, with D hard to call. Germline CDR1 is SGHVS and CDR2 is FNYEAQ. V lost 5 bases and J 4 bases, leaving 14 bases between the germline ends. This CDR3 contains 14 residues. DNA of the CDR3: TGTGCCAGCAGCCCATTCCCCGGACTCTATGGCTACACCTTC. Translating gives CASSPFPGLYGYTF.

CDR3 protein: CSARGLAGGPVNEQYF. The DNA for the CDR3 is TGCAGTGCTAGGGGACTAGCGGGGGGGCCGGTCAACGAGCAGTACTTC. The chain couples TRBV20-1 to TRBJ2-7, with 16 positions matching TRBD2. The germline V gene encodes CDR1 DFQATT and CDR2 SNEGSKA (reference sequence). This CDR3 spans 16 amino acids. V was clipped by 3 bases and J by 5 bases; unmatched bases: 7.

The chain combines TRBV20-1 with TRBJ2-7, with TRBD1 matching over 9 bases. Per the germline V gene, CDR1 is DFQATT and CDR2 is SNEGSKA (reference sequence). With 6 bases clipped from V and 4 bases from J, the junction kept 10 bases outside the gene matches. This CDR3 has 14 amino acids. CDR3 DNA: TGCAGTGCAGGGGGACAGGGAAGTCTATACGAGCAGTACTTC. Amino acid sequence: CSAGGQGSLYEQYF.

The gene calls are TRBV18 and TRBJ1-4; no clear D. This CDR3 region has 17 residues. V lost 6 bases to trimming and J lost 6 bases, with 23 bases between them. Looked up from germline, CDR1 is KGHSH and CDR2 is LQKENI. The CDR3 DNA sequence: TGTGCCAGCTCCCGTAAAGGTCTCCGAGGAGGAGATGAAAAACTGTTTTTT. It codes for CASSRKGLRGGDEKLFF.

The sample holds many counts of this clonotype. This CDR3 is CASSESIGAGNYGYTF. In DNA form, the CDR3 reads TGTGCCAGCAGTGAATCAATCGGGGCCGGAAACTATGGCTACACCTTC. The chain couples TRBV25-1 to TRBJ1-2, with D possibly matching TRBD1 (5 bases). Deletions cut 1 base from V and 2 bases from J, with 14 bases between. The CDR3 length is 16 residues. The germline V gene has CDR1 MGHDK and CDR2 SYGVNS.

The rearrangement uses TRBV29-1 and TRBJ2-7, with 8 bases lining up with TRBD2. This CDR3 spans 13 amino acids. Looked up from germline, CDR1 is SQVTM and CDR2 is ANQGSEA. J was trimmed by 5 bases and V by 3 bases; bases with no gene match: 6. CDR3 DNA: TGCAGCGTTGACGGGACTAGTTCAGACGAGCAGTACTTC. The encoded protein is CSVDGTSSDEQYF.

This sequence joins TRBV10-3 and TRBJ2-3, with D perhaps TRBD1 or TRBD2 (5 bases each). V was shortened by 10 bases and J by 6 bases, with 17 bases between the two germline ends. The CDR3 extends over 13 amino acids. In germline, CDR1 is ENHRY, CDR2 SYGVKD. In DNA form, the CDR3 reads TGTGCCACTTGGGACGAACCGGCTGATACGCAGTATTTT. This gives the protein CATWDEPADTQYF.

The count of this clonotype is one. The V and J genes are TRBV7-9 and TRBJ2-3; 9 nucleotides align to TRBD2. The CDR3 loop spans 17 amino acids. Trimming removed 3 bases from V and 3 bases from J; junction bases left unmatched: 10. Germline CDR1 reads SEHNR; CDR2 reads FQNEAQ (reference sequence). CDR3 in amino acids: CASSFRVAGARTDTQYF. The CDR3 nucleotides read TGTGCCAGCAGCTTCCGGGTAGCGGGAGCAAGAACAGATACGCAGTATTTT.

This CDR3 is CATTLEGSREQYF. CDR3 coding DNA: TGTGCCACTACGTTAGAGGGGTCTAGAGAGCAGTACTTC. V is TRBV2 and J is TRBJ2-7, with D perhaps being TRBD1 or TRBD2 (5 bases each). The CDR3 runs to 13 residues. The V end was cut by 10 bases, the J end by 7 bases, with 20 bases between. Looked up from germline, CDR1 is SNHLY and CDR2 is FYNNEI.